These 14 T cell receptor beta chains share one sample of origin, sequenced in a study of CD8+ T cells in alopecia areata. Extraction and reverse transcription of RNA yielded cDNA as the sequencing template. Method: immunoSEQ multiplex PCR; TCRdb's copy keeps in-frame clones and lacks some. Found here are 140,000 to 150,000 clones, approximately 50% of them singletons; the top ten hold about 1%. Specimen: CD4+ T cells sorted from blood, collected at week 0. Source of these receptors: a human donor with alopecia areata.

The V and J genes are TRBV7-2 and TRBJ2-7; 10 bases agree with TRBD2. The CDR3 runs to 14 residues. Germline V lookup: CDR1 SGHTA, CDR2 FQGNSA. J lost 6 bases, V lost 6 bases, and 8 bases had no gene match. The DNA of the CDR3 is TGTGCCAGCAGATATAGGACTAGCGGCGGCGAGCAGTACTTC. Translating it yields CASRYRTSGGEQYF.

This clone was seen only a few times. The chain employs TRBV11-2 and TRBJ2-5, with D tentatively TRBD2 (6 bases). The germline V gene has CDR1 SGHAT and CDR2 FQNNGV. This CDR3 has 16 amino acids. Trimming took off 8 bases at V and 0 bases at J, with 19 bases between the two ends. The CDR3 DNA follows: TGTGCCAGCGGGAAGGAGGGGCGGAGGGACCAAGAGACCCAGTACTTC. It encodes CASGKEGRRDQETQYF. Supplemented by reference TRBV11-2 and TRBJ2-5, the full variable domain reads EAGVAQSPRYKIIEKRQSVAFWCNPISGHATLYWYQQILGQGPKLLIQFQNNGVVDDSQLPKDRFSAERLKGVDSTLKIQPAKLEDSAVYLCASGKEGRRDQETQYFGPGTRLLVL.

This rearrangement joins TRBV28 to TRBJ2-4; TRBD2 agrees at 10 bases. The junction had 8 bases not matched to a gene; V was cut back by 4 bases and J by 5 bases. The CDR3 contains 16 residues. CDR1 is MDHEN, CDR2 SYDVKM, per germline. CDR3 region: CASSSAAGGPQNIQYF. CDR3 bases: TGTGCCAGCAGTTCCGCAGCGGGAGGGCCCCAAAACATTCAGTACTTC.

V usage is TRBV27 and J usage is TRBJ1-2, with D uncertain. The CDR3 totals 15 residues. Between the trimmed V and J ends, which lost 5 bases and 0 bases, there was a span of 13 bases. Germline V gives CDR1 MNHEY, CDR2 SMNVEV (reference sequence). The CDR3 loop is CASSPLSGTNYGYTF. DNA of the CDR3: TGTGCCAGCAGTCCCCTATCCGGAACTAACTATGGCTACACCTTC.

This clone was seen a few times. The gene calls are TRBV19 and TRBJ1-5; 7 nucleotides agree with TRBD1. Germline V CDR1 and CDR2: LNHDA, SQIVND (reference sequence). After removal of 4 bases from V and 2 bases from J, the junction contained 2 bases not matched to a gene. The CDR3 spans 14 residues. The CDR3 reads CASSSTGGNQPQHF. The CDR3 nucleotides read TGTGCCAGTAGTAGCACAGGGGGCAATCAGCCCCAGCATTTT.

The rearrangement uses TRBV30 and TRBJ2-1, with TRBD2 matching 11 bases. The V gene's germline CDR1 is GTSNPN and CDR2 SVGIG (reference sequence). The V segment lost 0 bases and the J segment 15 bases; nucleotides outside the gene matches: 10. The CDR3 loop spans 14 amino acids. The CDR3 nucleotides read TGTGCCTGGAGTGTACTAGCGGGAGATGGGCTCATGTTCTTC. It codes for CAWSVLAGDGLMFF.

The sample holds a few counts of this clone. This chain connects TRBV28 to TRBJ2-7; 10 bases are shared with TRBD2. This CDR3 has 16 amino acids. J lost 0 bases, V lost 6 bases, and 8 bases had no gene match. Germline CDR1 reads MDHEN; CDR2 reads SYDVKM. The chain's CDR3 is CASRPGTSVDSYEQYF. The DNA of the CDR3 is TGTGCCAGCAGGCCCGGGACTAGCGTAGACTCCTACGAGCAGTACTTC.

The V and J genes are TRBV30 and TRBJ1-4; TRBD1 matches 7 bases. V lost 0 bases and J lost 7; bases outside the gene matches: 5. Germline loops: CDR1 GTSNPN, CDR2 SVGIG (reference sequence). This CDR3 is 14 amino acids long. The CDR3 here is CAWSVTGVGEKLFF. CDR3 coding DNA: TGTGCCTGGAGTGTCACAGGGGTTGGTGAAAAACTGTTTTTT. The full variable domain, in which reference TRBV30 and TRBJ1-4 provide the parts outside the CDR3, is SQTIHQWPATLVQPVGSPLSLECTVEGTSNPNLYWYRQAAGRGLQLLFYSVGIGQISSEVPQNLSASRPQDRQFILSSKKLLLSDSGFYLCAWSVTGVGEKLFFGSGTQLSVL.

The chain combines TRBV30 with TRBJ2-2; 8 bases align to TRBD2. Germline lookup yields CDR1 GTSNPN and CDR2 SVGIG (reference sequence). This CDR3 is built from 14 residues. The ends lost 5 bases at V and 1 base at J; junction bases unmatched: 3. This CDR3 is CAWRAGVNTGELFF. CDR3 DNA: TGTGCCTGGCGAGCGGGAGTGAACACCGGGGAGCTGTTTTTT.

This chain joins TRBV29-1 and TRBJ2-5; 10 nucleotides align to TRBD2. V shed 7 bases and J 5 bases; nucleotides not matched to a gene: 10. The CDR3 consists of 14 residues. Looked up from germline, CDR1 is SQVTM and CDR2 is ANQGSEA. CDR3 sequence reads: CSANPSGSRETQYF. The CDR3 DNA reads TGCAGCGCCAATCCTAGCGGGAGTCGTGAGACCCAGTACTTC.

This clone has just a few counts. The genes are TRBV7-2 and TRBJ2-7; 7 bases line up with TRBD2. The CDR3 has 14 residues. After removal of 5 bases from V and 6 bases from J, the junction contained 10 bases not matched to a gene. Germline-derived CDR1 and CDR2 are SGHTA and FQGNSA. CDR3 sequence reads: CASSPGTKTPEQYF. CDR3 in DNA: TGTGCCAGCAGCCCCGGGACTAAGACTCCCGAGCAGTACTTC.

V gene TRBV15 combines with J gene TRBJ2-7, with 14 nucleotides matching TRBD2. Looked up from germline, CDR1 is LNHNV and CDR2 is YYDKDF (reference sequence). Unmatched junction bases numbered 7, after V lost 3 bases and J lost 0 bases. This CDR3 contains 18 residues. CDR3 DNA sequence: TGTGCCACCAGCAGGAAGGGGACTAGCGGGGGAAGCTCCTACGAGCAGTACTTC. Amino acids: CATSRKGTSGGSSYEQYF.

This clone occurred a few times. The V and J genes are TRBV5-1 and TRBJ2-1; 13 nucleotides match TRBD2. The length of the CDR3 is 15 residues. The germline CDR1 and CDR2 sequences are SGHRS and YFSETQ. V shed 7 bases and J 7 bases; nucleotides not matched to a gene: 8. CDR3 loop: CASESGTSGINEQFF. The CDR3 region has the DNA TGCGCCAGCGAATCCGGGACTAGCGGGATAAATGAGCAGTTCTTC. Combining the CDR3 with reference TRBV5-1 and TRBJ2-1 gives the whole variable domain KAGVTQTPRYLIKTRGQQVTLSCSPISGHRSVSWYQQTPGQGLQFLFEYFSETQRNKGNFPGRFSGRQFSNSRSEMNVSTLELGDSALYLCASESGTSGINEQFFGPGTRLTVL.

This clone has only a few counts. The chain combines TRBV27 with TRBJ2-1; TRBD2 is a possible D gene (6 bases). The germline CDR1 and CDR2 sequences are MNHEY and SMNVEV (reference sequence). The V end was cut by 5 bases, the J end by 4 bases, with 12 bases between. The CDR3 has 14 residues. Here the CDR3 DNA reads TGTGCCAGCAGTCGGCGGGGCCTTTACAATGAGCAGTTCTTC. Encoded protein: CASSRRGLYNEQFF.